These 31 T cell receptor beta chains share one sample of origin, sequenced in a study of blood T cell repertoires in COVID-19. The method was immunoSEQ multiplex PCR; TCRdb's version includes in-frame clones alone and lacks a portion of them. Here the sample spans 72,000 or so clones, around 85% being singletons. Sample: peripheral blood. These receptors came from a woman older than 75 with active or convalescent COVID-19.

This clone was seen only once. The V call is TRBV30, the J call TRBJ1-1; a weak D match, TRBD1 (5 bases). V lost 4 bases and J 0 bases, leaving 21 bases between the germline ends. In germline, CDR1 is GTSNPN, CDR2 SVGIG (reference sequence). The CDR3 is made up of 17 amino acids. The CDR3 DNA reads TGTGCCTGGATTGGGTACATCGGGGGGGATCTGAACACTGAAGCTTTCTTT. Protein product: CAWIGYIGGDLNTEAFF.

CDR3 in amino acids: CASSVGDRDSRMNTEAFF. Written as DNA, the CDR3 is TGTGCCAGCAGCGTAGGGGACAGAGATTCTCGTATGAACACTGAAGCTTTCTTT. This chain joins TRBV9 and TRBJ1-1; 7 nucleotides match TRBD1. V shed 0 bases, J shed 0 bases, and the junction held 11 bases outside the gene matches. Per the germline V gene, CDR1 is SGDLS and CDR2 is YYNGEE. The CDR3 length is 18 residues.

This chain joins TRBV5-4 and TRBJ2-2; 10 bases fit TRBD2. Germline V gene lookup returns CDR1 SGHNT and CDR2 YYREEE (reference sequence). The CDR3 runs to 16 residues. V gave up 4 bases and J gave up 0 bases; unmatched junction bases: 3. CDR3 DNA: TGTGCCAGCAGCCCTCTAGCGGGGGCGAACACCGGGGAGCTGTTTTTT. Residues: CASSPLAGANTGELFF.

This chain links TRBV5-6 with TRBJ1-1; D remains unclear. V was pared by 5 bases and J by 5 bases, with 13 bases between. CDR1 and CDR2 (germline): SGHDT, YYEEEE. This CDR3 spans 13 amino acids. In DNA form, the CDR3 reads TGTGCCAGCAGTTGGGCCTCAAGGACTGAAGCTTTCTTT. Translation: CASSWASRTEAFF.

Notes on this clone: The junction departs from the called germline gene at one end, perhaps through a read error. J is TRBJ2-7 and V is TRBV28; TRBD1 might be the D (5 bases). The CDR3 consists of 13 residues. Per the germline V gene, CDR1 is MDHEN and CDR2 is SYDVKM. The CDR3 nucleotides read TGTGCCAGCAGTTTACAACCCACCAGGGATAAGGGCTTC. Amino acids: CASSLQPTRDKGF.

This chain connects TRBV4-3 to TRBJ1-1; perhaps TRBD1 as D (6 bases). Germline-derived CDR1 and CDR2 are LGHNA and YSLEER. This CDR3 contains 16 residues. The V and J ends lost 3 bases and 1 base respectively, with 15 bases between them. Here the CDR3 DNA reads TGCGCCAGCAGCCAGGGCCGAAGGGGGAGGAACACTGAAGCTTTCTTT. Translation: CASSQGRRGRNTEAFF.

The rearrangement joins TRBV28 to TRBJ1-1; D is perhaps TRBD1 (5 bases). The germline V and J ends were trimmed by 5 bases and 4 bases, with 20 bases remaining between them. Germline V lookup: CDR1 MDHEN, CDR2 SYDVKM. The length of the CDR3 is 16 residues. The CDR3: CASSLGGMGEGTEAFF. The CDR3 coding sequence is TGTGCCAGCAGTCTCGGAGGGATGGGGGAGGGCACTGAAGCTTTCTTT.

This chain joins TRBV9 and TRBJ1-5; 10 bases agree with TRBD1. The CDR3 is 14 residues long. J was trimmed by 9 bases and V by 0 bases; bases with no gene match: 3. Per the germline V gene, CDR1 is SGDLS and CDR2 is YYNGEE. CDR3 residues: CASSVGTGGGPQHF. In nucleotides, the CDR3 is TGTGCCAGCAGCGTAGGGACAGGGGGTGGGCCCCAGCATTTT. Full variable domain (outside the CDR3, taken from reference TRBV9 and TRBJ1-5): DSGVTQTPKHLITATGQRVTLRCSPRSGDLSVYWYQQSLDQGLQFLIQYYNGEERAKGNILERFSAQQFPDLHSELNLSSLELGDSALYFCASSVGTGGGPQHFGDGTRLSIL.

J is TRBJ2-3 and V is TRBV7-2; TRBD1 matches 8 bases. The germline V gene has CDR1 SGHTA and CDR2 FQGNSA. The CDR3 spans 18 residues. J was trimmed by 4 bases and V by 3 bases; bases with no gene match: 15. The CDR3 is CASSFRQGTTRRADTQYF. CDR3 nucleotides: TGTGCCAGCAGCTTTCGACAGGGGACGACTCGGAGGGCAGATACGCAGTATTTT. The whole variable domain, remainder taken from reference TRBV7-2 and TRBJ2-3, is GAGVSQSPSNKVTEKGKDVELRCDPISGHTALYWYRQSLGQGLEFLIYFQGNSAPDKSGLPSDRFSAERTGGSVSTLTIQRTQQEDSAVYLCASSFRQGTTRRADTQYFGPGTRLTVL.

This rearrangement joins TRBV6-1 to TRBJ2-7, with 13 bases lining up with TRBD2. The V gene end was trimmed by 3 bases and the J gene end by 4 bases; junction bases not matched to a gene: 6. The germline V gene has CDR1 MNHNS and CDR2 SASEGT. This CDR3 has 16 residues. DNA of the CDR3: TGTGCCAGCAGTGACCCAAGACTAGCGGGGGGTTACGAGCAGTACTTC. Translation: CASSDPRLAGGYEQYF.

The gene calls are TRBV7-2 and TRBJ2-5; D is undetermined. The ends were cut back, 6 bases at V and 5 bases at J, with 16 bases in the middle. The CDR3 is 14 amino acids. Germline loops: CDR1 SGHTA, CDR2 FQGNSA. CDR3 DNA: TGTGCCAGCAGTATAATGACCCGCGGCGAGACCCAGTACTTC. Its protein product is CASSIMTRGETQYF.

V is TRBV10-2 and J is TRBJ1-5; no clear D gene. Between the trimmed V and J ends, which lost 2 bases and 1 base, there was a span of 3 bases. The length of the CDR3 is 13 residues. CDR1 and CDR2 from the germline V gene are WSHSY and SAAADI. The CDR3 DNA sequence: TGCGCCAGCAGTGAGCTGAGCAATCAGCCCCAGCATTTT. Translating it yields CASSELSNQPQHF.

This chain links TRBV4-3 with TRBJ2-2; D might be TRBD2 (6 bases). CDR3 size: 16 residues. Germline V gene lookup returns CDR1 LGHNA and CDR2 YSLEER. Trimming left V 0 bases short and J 4 bases short, with 12 bases between. CDR3 coding DNA: TGCGCCAGCAGCCAAGATCGGGCGGGAACCACCGGGGAGCTGTTTTTT. It is translated as CASSQDRAGTTGELFF.

The chain links TRBV6-1 to TRBJ1-1, with a possible D match to TRBD1 (5 bases). CDR3 length: 16 residues. Trimming took off 2 bases at V and 1 base at J, with 14 bases between the two ends. Germline V gives CDR1 MNHNS, CDR2 SASEGT. CDR3 DNA: TGTGCCAGCAGTGAATTTGGTAGGGGCAGGAACACTGAAGCTTTCTTT. It is translated as CASSEFGRGRNTEAFF.

This sequence joins TRBV7-6 and TRBJ2-2; 7 bases are shared with TRBD2. The V gene's germline CDR1 is SGHVS and CDR2 FNYEAQ. J was trimmed by 6 bases and V by 5 bases; bases with no gene match: 12. The CDR3 totals 16 residues. This CDR3 is CASSLGGGGSPGELFF. DNA of the CDR3: TGTGCCAGCAGCCTCGGCGGGGGAGGAAGCCCCGGGGAGCTGTTTTTT.

The chain recombines TRBV7-2 with TRBJ1-4; D is uncertain. Trimming removed 5 bases from V and 1 base from J, with 11 bases in between. The CDR3 runs to 15 residues. Germline V CDR1 and CDR2: SGHTA, FQGNSA. Written as DNA, the CDR3 is TGTGCCAGCAGCCCAGCCCGGGGAACTAATGAAAAACTGTTTTTT. Translated: CASSPARGTNEKLFF.

A single count supports this clone. The chain combines TRBV6-2 or TRBV6-3 with TRBJ1-2, with no clear D. CDR3 size: 13 residues. Germline values: CDR1 MNHEY, CDR2 SVGEGT. The V end was cut by 0 bases, the J end by 4 bases, with 6 bases between. The CDR3 here is CASSYSPSYGYTF. CDR3 bases: TGTGCCAGCAGTTACTCGCCCAGCTATGGCTACACCTTC.

J is TRBJ2-2 and V is TRBV28; D is uncertain. This CDR3 has 13 amino acids. The V gene lost 5 bases and the J gene lost 9 bases, with 13 bases spanning the gap. CDR1 is MDHEN, CDR2 SYDVKM, per germline. The CDR3 DNA reads TGTGCCAGCAGTCCCCCAATGTTCAGGGAGCTGTTTTTT. As protein: CASSPPMFRELFF. Combining the CDR3 with reference TRBV28 and TRBJ2-2 gives the whole variable domain DVKVTQSSRYLVKRTGEKVFLECVQDMDHENMFWYRQDPGLGLRLIYFSYDVKMKEKGDIPEGYSVSREKKERFSLILESASTNQTSMYLCASSPPMFRELFFGEGSRLTVL.

This chain links TRBV29-1 with TRBJ2-1; 11 bases fit TRBD2. CDR1 is SQVTM, CDR2 ANQGSEA, per germline. Trimming removed 2 bases from V and 6 bases from J; junction bases left unmatched: 12. The CDR3 is made up of 17 amino acids. In DNA form, the CDR3 reads TGCAGCGTTGAATATCTTAGCGGGGGGGCGATTCCCAATGAGCAGTTCTTC. It specifies CSVEYLSGGAIPNEQFF.

V usage is TRBV4-2 and J usage is TRBJ2-3, with 8 bases matching TRBD2. This CDR3 has 19 amino acids. CDR1 LGHNA and CDR2 YNFKEQ come from the germline V gene. The V and J ends lost 0 bases and 2 bases, in that order; junction bases with no gene match: 13. The CDR3 spells CASSQETGQAGVLTDTQYF. CDR3 sequence (DNA): TGTGCCAGCAGCCAAGAGACTGGGCAAGCGGGGGTGCTCACAGATACGCAGTATTTT.

The genes are TRBV7-2 and TRBJ1-2, with 8 bases lining up with TRBD1. Germline lookup yields CDR1 SGHTA and CDR2 FQGNSA. There are 14 residues in the CDR3. Trimming at V came to 0 bases and at J to 12 bases, leaving 9 bases not matched to a gene. This CDR3 reads CASSLAKDRDIHTF. The CDR3 DNA is TGTGCCAGCAGCTTAGCGAAGGACAGGGACATCCACACCTTC.

This clone occurred a few times. The chain carries TRBV6-2 or TRBV6-3 and TRBJ1-3; no clear D. The CDR3 runs 16 residues. V was pared by 0 bases and J by 0 bases, with 9 bases between. Per the germline V gene, CDR1 is MNHEY and CDR2 is SVGEGT. This CDR3 is CASSYSTLPSGNTIYF. The CDR3 DNA reads as TGTGCCAGCAGTTACTCGACACTCCCCTCTGGAAACACCATATATTTT.

This chain uses TRBV6-5 with TRBJ1-4; the D gene is possibly TRBD1 (5 bases). The CDR3 length is 15 residues. V was pared by 5 bases and J by 3 bases, with 13 bases between. Germline assignment: CDR1 MNHEY and CDR2 SVGAGI. CDR3 protein: CASSTGESSNEKLFF. The CDR3 DNA follows: TGTGCCAGCAGTACGGGGGAGAGCTCTAATGAAAAACTGTTTTTT.

The chain recombines TRBV29-1 with TRBJ1-2; weak D call: TRBD1 (6 bases). The CDR3 totals 13 residues. V lost 6 bases to trimming and J lost 8 bases, with 19 bases between them. CDR1 is SQVTM and CDR2 is ANQGSEA in the germline V gene. The DNA for the CDR3 is TGCAGCGTCCCTAGTGCCAGGGACATAGGCTACACCTTC. This translates into CSVPSARDIGYTF. The full variable domain, completed using reference TRBV29-1 and TRBJ1-2, is SAVISQKPSRDICQRGTSLTIQCQVDSQVTMMFWYRQQPGQSLTLIATANQGSEATYESGFVIDKFPISRPNLTFSTLTVSNMSPEDSSIYLCSVPSARDIGYTFGSGTRLTVV.

The chain links TRBV7-2 to TRBJ2-1; 9 bases fit TRBD2. CDR3 length: 15 residues. CDR1 SGHTA and CDR2 FQGNSA come from the germline V gene. After removal of 2 bases from V and 8 bases from J, the junction contained 7 bases not matched to a gene. CDR3 sequence: CASSLQARGGHEQFF. The CDR3 coding sequence is TGTGCCAGCAGCTTACAGGCGCGGGGGGGCCATGAGCAGTTCTTC.

This clone was counted a few times. The CDR3 DNA reads as TGCGCCAGCAGCTTGGCCTGGGGGAGGTGGGGCTACACCTTC. Its translation is CASSLAWGRWGYTF. The chain joins TRBV5-1 to TRBJ1-2; possible D gene TRBD1, 5 bases. Per germline, CDR1 SGHRS and CDR2 YFSETQ. The CDR3 is 14 residues long. V lost 0 bases and J 8 bases, leaving 14 bases between the germline ends.

The chain has TRBV5-1 and TRBJ2-1; TRBD2 aligns across 8 bases. The V segment lost 4 bases and the J segment 3 bases; nucleotides outside the gene matches: 9. This CDR3 spans 16 amino acids. CDR1 is SGHRS, CDR2 YFSETQ, per germline. The chain's CDR3 is CASSDVRGGRYNEQFF. Written as DNA, the CDR3 is TGCGCCAGCAGCGACGTACGGGGGGGCCGCTACAATGAGCAGTTCTTC.

The V and J genes are TRBV19 and TRBJ1-5; D might be TRBD1 (6 bases). The CDR3 is 14 residues long. Trimming removed 4 bases from V and 3 bases from J, with 10 bases in between. The V gene's germline CDR1 is LNHDA and CDR2 SQIVND (reference sequence). CDR3 bases: TGTGCCAGTAGTACAGACAGGAACAATCAGCCCCAGCATTTT. This sequence encodes CASSTDRNNQPQHF.

The chain recombines TRBV5-4 with TRBJ2-3, with a weak D call TRBD2 (5 bases). Trimming shortened V by 4 bases and J by 8 bases, and 23 bases separated the two germline ends. This CDR3 is built from 16 residues. CDR1 is SGHNT, CDR2 YYREEE, per germline (reference sequence). The CDR3 region is CASSPTRDNTGSTQYF. DNA of the CDR3: TGTGCCAGCAGCCCAACTCGAGACAATACGGGGAGTACGCAGTATTTT.

V is TRBV7-3 and J is TRBJ2-2; weak D call: TRBD2 (6 bases). The CDR3 loop spans 16 amino acids. Deletions cut 2 bases from V and 6 bases from J, with 16 bases between. Germline values: CDR1 SGHTA, CDR2 FQGTGA. In nucleotides, the CDR3 is TGTGCCAGCAGCTTAGGGGCGGGGAGTATTGCCGGGGAGCTGTTTTTT. Translated: CASSLGAGSIAGELFF.

V usage is TRBV29-1 and J usage is TRBJ2-5, with D possibly being TRBD2 (5 bases). This CDR3 spans 13 amino acids. Trimming took off 5 bases at V and 5 bases at J, with 15 bases between the two ends. Germline V CDR1 and CDR2: SQVTM, ANQGSEA. The CDR3 loop reads CSVTPLSGETQYF. CDR3 bases: TGCAGCGTTACCCCCCTCTCGGGGGAGACCCAGTACTTC.